The 32 T cell receptor beta chains listed next were all sequenced from one sample in a study of Graves' ophthalmopathy and Graves' hyperthyroidism. Amplification targeted the TCR beta CDR3 regions, with RNA transcripts as the source material. HTBI primers served in a first-round RT-PCR, which a second-round multiplex PCR followed. TCRdb re-called the multiplex PCR reads with MiXCR, one entry per CDR3 protein. The sample shows approximately 1.2 million distinct CDR3 sequences, about two fifths of them seen only once. Sequences were obtained from peripheral blood or thyroid tissue (not recorded which). The receptors were sampled from an adult man with Graves' hyperthyroidism.

The chain recombines TRBV7-6 with TRBJ2-7; the D gene could be TRBD1 or TRBD2 (5 bases each). Per the germline V gene, CDR1 is SGHVS and CDR2 is FNYEAQ. V lost 1 base, J lost 5 bases, and 15 bases lay in between. The CDR3 is 15 residues long. The CDR3 DNA reads TGTGCCAGCAGCTTAGATGGCAGGGACGCCGACGAGCAGTACTTC. This gives the protein CASSLDGRDADEQYF. Using reference TRBV7-6 and TRBJ2-7 for the parts outside the CDR3, the full variable domain is GAGVSQSPRYKVTKRGQDVALRCDPISGHVSLYWYRQALGQGPEFLTYFNYEAQQDKSGLPNDRFSAERPEGSISTLTIQRTEQRDSAMYRCASSLDGRDADEQYFGPGTRLTVT.

This clonotype was recorded many times. V is TRBV20-1 and J is TRBJ1-2; D possibly corresponds to TRBD1 (5 bases). V lost 0 bases and J lost 5, with 16 bases in between. Germline-derived CDR1 and CDR2 are DFQATT and SNEGSKA (reference sequence). The CDR3 length is 15 residues. The CDR3 region is CSAREGQRVWYGYTF. The CDR3 DNA reads TGCAGTGCTAGAGAGGGGCAGAGGGTGTGGTATGGCTACACCTTC.

In its sample, this clonotype was seen many times. A much larger clone lies a single base off, so this may be a read error. The chain recombines TRBV5-4 with TRBJ1-1; possibly TRBD1 for D (5 bases). The CDR3 length is 13 residues. Germline V CDR1 and CDR2: SGHNT, YYREEE (reference sequence). The CDR3 loop reads CASSVGVNTEALF. CDR3 in DNA: TGTGCCAGCAGCGTAGGGGTGAACACTGAAGCTCTCTTT. Combining the CDR3 with reference TRBV5-4 and TRBJ1-1 gives the whole variable domain ETGVTQSPTHLIKTRGQQVTLRCSSQSGHNTVSWYQQALGQGPQFIFQYYREEENGRGNFPPRFSGLQFPNYSSELNVNALELDDSALYLCASSVGVNTEALFGQGTRLTVV.

V is TRBV7-6 and J is TRBJ1-3, with D possibly TRBD1 on 6 matching bases. The CDR3 has 19 amino acids. Germline V gene lookup returns CDR1 SGHVS and CDR2 FNYEAQ. Trimming removed 5 bases from V and 0 bases from J, with 23 bases in between. The CDR3: CASSQQGPFTLSSGNTIYF. CDR3 coding DNA: TGTGCCAGCAGCCAACAGGGCCCCTTTACTCTCAGCTCTGGAAACACCATATATTTT. Combining the CDR3 with reference TRBV7-6 and TRBJ1-3 gives the whole variable domain GAGVSQSPRYKVTKRGQDVALRCDPISGHVSLYWYRQALGQGPEFLTYFNYEAQQDKSGLPNDRFSAERPEGSISTLTIQRTEQRDSAMYRCASSQQGPFTLSSGNTIYFGEGSWLTVV.

At least ten counts were recorded for this clonotype. The rearrangement uses TRBV19 and TRBJ1-2; D gene unclear. This CDR3 region has 15 residues. Germline values: CDR1 LNHDA, CDR2 SQIVND (reference sequence). V shed 5 bases and J shed 0 bases, with 13 bases lying between them. The CDR3 bases are TGTGCCAGTAGTTTCGACGGAAGAGCTAACTATGGCTACACCTTC. Protein: CASSFDGRANYGYTF.

This clonotype was observed many times. The chain is built from TRBV6-6 and TRBJ1-5, with D hard to call. The V end lost 5 bases, the J end lost 9 bases, and 20 bases lay between the germline ends. Germline V gene lookup returns CDR1 MNHNY and CDR2 SVGAGI (reference sequence). This CDR3 spans 15 amino acids. This CDR3 reads CASSTPRMGGMPQHF. Here the CDR3 DNA reads TGTGCCAGCAGTACCCCCAGGATGGGAGGGATGCCCCAGCATTTT.

This clonotype was observed a few times. V is TRBV27 and J is TRBJ1-6; TRBD1 agrees at 8 bases. The V and J ends lost 5 bases and 13 bases, in that order; junction bases with no gene match: 13. This CDR3 is built from 15 residues. Germline CDR1 MNHEY, CDR2 SMNVEV (reference sequence). DNA for the CDR3: TGTGCCAGCAGTCCCCAGGGGGCGAGCTCGATCCCCCTCCACTTT. Translation gives CASSPQGASSIPLHF.

This clonotype appeared once. The chain combines TRBV7-9 with TRBJ2-7, with 11 bases matching TRBD1. Germline trimming cut 5 bases from V and 6 bases from J; bases unmatched to any gene: 6. The germline V gene encodes CDR1 SEHNR and CDR2 FQNEAQ (reference sequence). The CDR3 length is 14 residues. The CDR3 here is CASSHLGQGAEQYF. CDR3 nucleotides: TGTGCCAGCAGCCACCTCGGACAGGGGGCCGAGCAGTACTTC.

This clonotype has more than one count but fewer than ten. This chain uses TRBV10-3 with TRBJ1-5, with 8 bases fitting TRBD1. J was trimmed by 4 bases and V by 6 bases; bases with no gene match: 8. Germline V gives CDR1 ENHRY, CDR2 SYGVKD. This CDR3 is 15 amino acids long. CDR3 amino acids: CAIRGGQEENQPQHF. The CDR3 DNA is TGTGCCATCAGGGGGGGACAGGAAGAAAATCAGCCCCAGCATTTT.

V and J are TRBV7-9 and TRBJ2-7; perhaps TRBD2 as D (6 bases). CDR3 length equals 14 residues. Germline CDR1 is SEHNR and CDR2 is FQNEAQ (reference sequence). Trimming stripped 5 bases from V and 2 bases from J, with 13 bases between. The CDR3 nucleotides are TGTGCCAGCAGCCCCGGACTAATACCCTACGAGCAGTACTTC. It encodes CASSPGLIPYEQYF.

This clonotype has just one count. The chain combines TRBV15 with TRBJ1-2; D uncertain. With 1 base removed from V and 7 bases from J, the gap between germline ends came to 13 bases. CDR1 and CDR2 from the germline V gene are LNHNV and YYDKDF (reference sequence). The CDR3 is 14 residues long. CDR3 DNA: TGTGCCACCAGCAGAGTTGGGGATTCAGCTGGCTACACCTTC. Its translation: CATSRVGDSAGYTF. Supplemented by reference TRBV15 and TRBJ1-2, the full variable domain reads DAMVIQNPRYQVTQFGKPVTLSCSQTLNHNVMYWYQQKSSQAPKLLFHYYDKDFNNEADTPDNFQSRRPNTSFCFLDIRSPGLGDTAMYLCATSRVGDSAGYTFGSGTRLTVV.

This clonotype has at least ten counts. The chain carries TRBV6-5 and TRBJ2-5; D is possibly TRBD1 (6 bases). This CDR3 contains 12 residues. The V gene lost 10 bases and the J gene lost 0 bases, with 9 bases spanning the gap. The germline gives CDR1 MNHEY, CDR2 SVGAGI. DNA of the CDR3: TGTGCCACCGGGACAAACCAAGAGACCCAGTACTTC. Translating it yields CATGTNQETQYF.

This chain links TRBV4-1 with TRBJ2-7; no clear D. The CDR3 sequence is 16 residues long. Deletions cut 0 bases from V and 2 bases from J, with 14 bases between. The germline gives CDR1 MGHRA, CDR2 YSYEKL. DNA of the CDR3: TGCGCCAGCAGCCAAGATGTTCGGACGGCTGCCTACGAGCAGTACTTC. Translating gives CASSQDVRTAAYEQYF.

The sample holds many counts of this clonotype. The chain recombines TRBV5-1 with TRBJ1-1, with D possibly matching TRBD1 (5 bases). Germline V gives CDR1 SGHRS, CDR2 YFSETQ. The V gene lost 2 bases and the J gene lost 0 bases, with 8 bases spanning the gap. The CDR3 has 14 amino acids. The CDR3 reads CASSFGGVNTEAFF. The CDR3 DNA reads TGCGCCAGCAGCTTTGGGGGTGTGAACACTGAAGCTTTCTTT.

This clonotype was picked up many times. V usage is TRBV7-2 and J usage is TRBJ1-2, with D maybe TRBD1 (6 bases). The V gene lost 3 bases and the J gene lost 6 bases, with 11 bases spanning the gap. Germline CDR1 and CDR2: SGHTA and FQGNSA. The CDR3 covers 13 residues. The chain's CDR3 is CASSLGTIDGYTF. The CDR3 DNA sequence: TGTGCCAGCAGCTTGGGGACAATCGATGGCTACACCTTC.

The V call is TRBV5-1, the J call TRBJ1-6; maybe TRBD1 (6 bases). This CDR3 has 16 amino acids. V was cut by 0 bases and J by 7 bases, with 14 bases left in between. In germline, CDR1 is SGHRS, CDR2 YFSETQ. CDR3 region: CASSLDPTGINSPLHF. For the CDR3, the DNA is TGCGCCAGCAGCTTGGACCCAACAGGGATCAATTCACCCCTCCACTTT. The full variable domain, its missing parts supplied by reference TRBV5-1 and TRBJ1-6, is KAGVTQTPRYLIKTRGQQVTLSCSPISGHRSVSWYQQTPGQGLQFLFEYFSETQRNKGNFPGRFSGRQFSNSRSEMNVSTLELGDSALYLCASSLDPTGINSPLHFGNGTRLTVT.

At least ten counts were recorded for this clonotype. V usage is TRBV19 and J usage is TRBJ1-4; D call uncertain. Germline CDR1 reads LNHDA; CDR2 reads SQIVND (reference sequence). V gave up 8 bases and J gave up 0 bases, with 10 bases separating them. This CDR3 spans 14 amino acids. CDR3 sequence reads: CASLDRATNEKLFF. The CDR3 DNA is TGTGCCAGTTTGGACCGTGCAACTAATGAAAAACTGTTTTTT.

Remarks on this clonotype: A much larger clone differs from this one at a single base, so this may be a read error. The rearrangement uses TRBV2 and TRBJ2-7, with 7 bases aligning to TRBD1. The CDR3 extends over 14 amino acids. Germline values: CDR1 SNHLY, CDR2 FYNNEI. Trimming at V came to 4 bases and at J to 3 bases, leaving 6 bases not matched to a gene. The chain's CDR3 is CASSVRQGLYEQYF. The CDR3 nucleotides read TGTGCCAGCAGTGTCAGACAGGGTCTCTACGAGCAGTACTTC.

There are many counts of this clonotype. Here the CDR3 DNA reads TGTGCCAGCAGCGTAAGTTTGAGGGACCCCACCTACGAGCAGTACTTC. This codes for CASSVSLRDPTYEQYF. The chain carries TRBV9 and TRBJ2-7; either TRBD1 or TRBD2 may fit D (5 bases each). CDR3 size: 16 residues. Trimming removed 1 base from V and 2 bases from J, with 16 bases in between. CDR1 and CDR2 from the germline V gene are SGDLS and YYNGEE.

The chain joins TRBV25-1 to TRBJ2-7; 12 bases line up with TRBD1. Trimming removed 4 bases from V and 6 bases from J; junction bases left unmatched: 7. The V gene's germline CDR1 is MGHDK and CDR2 SYGVNS. The CDR3 length is 15 residues. The CDR3 coding sequence is TGTGCCAGCAGTGCGATACCGGGACAGGGGGCCGAGCAGTACTTC. Translating it yields CASSAIPGQGAEQYF.

This clonotype was found many times. The J gene is TRBJ2-7, the V gene TRBV25-1, with D tentatively TRBD1 (7 bases). CDR1 and CDR2 from the germline V gene are MGHDK and SYGVNS. V dropped 5 bases and J dropped 3 bases, with 17 bases sitting between them. The CDR3 contains 15 residues. The CDR3 loop is CASSPGGNQIYEQYF. DNA for the CDR3: TGTGCCAGCAGTCCAGGGGGGAATCAAATCTACGAGCAGTACTTC.

The chain uses TRBV2 and TRBJ1-5; no reliable D call. CDR1 is SNHLY, CDR2 FYNNEI, per germline. This CDR3 spans 14 amino acids. V lost 5 bases and J lost 6, with 14 bases in between. In DNA, the CDR3 is TGTGCCAGCAGTCAGGTAGGGCCCAGTCAGCCCCAGCATTTT. This encodes CASSQVGPSQPQHF.

Of note for this clonotype: Just one base apart from a much larger clone, this may be a read error. The rearrangement links TRBV7-9 to TRBJ1-1, with D possibly matching TRBD1 (5 bases). Trimming took 1 base from V and 1 from J, leaving 13 bases between them. The CDR3 spans 16 residues. The germline V gene has CDR1 SEHNR and CDR2 FQNEAQ (reference sequence). DNA for the CDR3: TGTGCCAGCAGCTTAGAGGGGTATGGGCAGAACACTGAAGCTTTCTTT. Amino acid sequence: CASSLEGYGQNTEAFF.

Only a few counts were recorded for this clonotype. No DNA is shown, since the ends of the CDR3 on it are uncertain; the CDR3 is the one TCRdb lists. The chain couples TRBV4-3 to TRBJ1-4; the D segment call TRBD1 is taken from the table without a DNA check. The CDR3 is 16 residues long, counting both termini. Per the germline V gene, CDR1 is LGHNA and CDR2 is YSLEER. CDR3 amino acids: CASSVSGPGVDEKLFF.

The table lists this clonotype with many counts. The gene calls are TRBV4-3 and TRBJ1-2; D not certain. V lost 1 base and J 1 base, leaving 7 bases between the germline ends. CDR3 length equals 14 residues. CDR1 and CDR2 from the germline V gene are LGHNA and YSLEER. In DNA, the CDR3 is TGCGCCAGCAGCCAAGCCGAGGATAACTATGGCTACACCTTC. Protein product: CASSQAEDNYGYTF.

This clonotype was observed a few times. This rearrangement joins TRBV5-4 to TRBJ2-5; TRBD1 agrees at 7 bases. The germline V gene has CDR1 SGHNT and CDR2 YYREEE (reference sequence). The CDR3 runs to 15 residues. Trimming removed 4 bases from V and 4 bases from J; junction bases left unmatched: 10. The DNA for the CDR3 is TGTGCCAGCAGCCGAGCGGACAGGTCGAGAGAGACCCAGTACTTC. The encoded protein is CASSRADRSRETQYF.

The V and J genes are TRBV7-2 and TRBJ1-1, with TRBD1 identical over 11 bases. This CDR3 has 17 residues. The ends lost 2 bases at V and 7 bases at J; junction bases unmatched: 12. CDR1 and CDR2 from the germline V gene are SGHTA and FQGNSA. The DNA for the CDR3 is TGTGCCAGCAGCTTACGGTCGGGACAGGGGGGAACTGATGAAGCTTTCTTT. Residues: CASSLRSGQGGTDEAFF.

A word on this clonotype: The junction departs from germline at one end; a sequencing error may be responsible. This sequence joins TRBV10-3 and TRBJ1-5, with D perhaps TRBD1 (5 bases). CDR1 and CDR2 (germline): ENHRY, SYGVKD. The CDR3 loop spans 17 amino acids. The CDR3, as DNA: TGTGCCAGCAGTCACCTTAACGCGGGGGGGAGTAATCAGCCCCAGCATTTT. It translates to CASSHLNAGGSNQPQHF.

This clonotype appeared a few times. The gene calls are TRBV12-3 or TRBV12-4 and TRBJ2-2, with TRBD2 identical over 11 bases. The CDR3 runs to 19 residues. Trimming removed 5 bases from V and 9 bases from J; junction bases left unmatched: 20. DNA of the CDR3: TGTGCCAGCAGTCCACCCAGGGGACTCATAGCGGGGGGGCCGCGGGAGCTGTTTTTT. Translating it yields CASSPPRGLIAGGPRELFF.

This clonotype was counted ten times or more. V usage is TRBV13 and J usage is TRBJ1-6, with TRBD1 matching over 7 bases. V was pared by 5 bases and J by 14 bases, with 12 bases of the junction left unmatched. This CDR3 contains 14 residues. CDR1 and CDR2 from the germline V gene are PRHDT and FYEKMQ (reference sequence). CDR3 loop: CASSQDRRRGALHF. Here the CDR3 DNA reads TGTGCCAGCAGCCAGGACAGGCGGCGTGGAGCCCTCCACTTT. The full variable domain, with the rest looked up from reference TRBV13 and TRBJ1-6, is AAGVIQSPRHLIKEKRETATLKCYPIPRHDTVYWYQQGPGQDPQFLISFYEKMQSDKGSIPDRFSAQQFSDYHSELNMSSLELGDSALYFCASSQDRRRGALHFGNGTRLTVT.

V is TRBV29-1 and J is TRBJ1-1; D possibly corresponds to TRBD1 (5 bases). This CDR3 has 13 residues. CDR1 is SQVTM, CDR2 ANQGSEA, per germline. Trimming cost V 8 bases and J 0 bases, with 13 bases left between them. In DNA form, the CDR3 reads TGCAGCTACGGGGCCAACATGAACACTGAAGCTTTCTTT. Encoded protein: CSYGANMNTEAFF. Full variable domain (outside the CDR3, taken from reference TRBV29-1 and TRBJ1-1): SAVISQKPSRDICQRGTSLTIQCQVDSQVTMMFWYRQQPGQSLTLIATANQGSEATYESGFVIDKFPISRPNLTFSTLTVSNMSPEDSSIYLCSYGANMNTEAFFGQGTRLTVV.

The DNA of the CDR3 is TGCAGCGTCGACCTCACCGCGGGGGTGGAGACCCAGTACTTC. It codes for CSVDLTAGVETQYF. The chain couples TRBV29-1 to TRBJ2-5; the match to TRBD2 covers 7 bases. Germline loops: CDR1 SQVTM, CDR2 ANQGSEA. The V and J ends lost 6 bases and 5 bases, in that order; junction bases with no gene match: 12. The CDR3 is 14 residues long.